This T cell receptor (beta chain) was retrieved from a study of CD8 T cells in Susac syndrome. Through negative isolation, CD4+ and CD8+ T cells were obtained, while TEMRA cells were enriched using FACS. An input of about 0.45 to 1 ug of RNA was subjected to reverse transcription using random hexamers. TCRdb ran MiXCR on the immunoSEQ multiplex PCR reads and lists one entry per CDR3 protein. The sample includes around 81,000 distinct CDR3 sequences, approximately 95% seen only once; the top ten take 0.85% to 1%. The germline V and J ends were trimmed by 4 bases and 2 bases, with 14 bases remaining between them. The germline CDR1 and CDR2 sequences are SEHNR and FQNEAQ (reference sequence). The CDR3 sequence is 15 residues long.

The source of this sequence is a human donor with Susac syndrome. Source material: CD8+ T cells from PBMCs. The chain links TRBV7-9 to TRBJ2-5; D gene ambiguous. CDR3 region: CASSWGLGQQETQYF. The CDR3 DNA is TGTGCCAGCAGCTGGGGTTTGGGCCAACAAGAGACCCAGTACTTC.